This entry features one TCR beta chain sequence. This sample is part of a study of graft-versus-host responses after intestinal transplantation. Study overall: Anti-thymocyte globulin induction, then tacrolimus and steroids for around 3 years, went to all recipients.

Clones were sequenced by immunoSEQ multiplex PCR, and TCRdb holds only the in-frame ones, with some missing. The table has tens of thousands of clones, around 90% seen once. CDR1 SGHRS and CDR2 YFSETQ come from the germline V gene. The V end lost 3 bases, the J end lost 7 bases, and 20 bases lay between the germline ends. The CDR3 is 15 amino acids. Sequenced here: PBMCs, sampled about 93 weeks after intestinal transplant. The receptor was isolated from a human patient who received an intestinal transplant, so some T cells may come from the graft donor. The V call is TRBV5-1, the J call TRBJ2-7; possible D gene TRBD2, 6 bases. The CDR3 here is CASSWDSRSGGEQYF. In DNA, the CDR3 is TGCGCCAGCAGCTGGGACTCCAGGTCAGGTGGGGAGCAGTACTTC. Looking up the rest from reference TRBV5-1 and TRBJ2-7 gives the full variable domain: KAGVTQTPRYLIKTRGQQVTLSCSPISGHRSVSWYQQTPGQGLQFLFEYFSETQRNKGNFPGRFSGRQFSNSRSEMNVSTLELGDSALYLCASSWDSRSGGEQYFGPGTRLTVT.